A single sample is the source of the 16 T cell receptor beta chains below, sequenced in a study of cytomegalovirus exposure and HLA in healthy donors. The method was immunoSEQ multiplex PCR; TCRdb's version includes in-frame clones alone and lacks a portion of them. This sample has approximately 180,000 clones, with about 89% found just once. Sequenced input: PBMCs. These receptors all stem from a man between 18 and 35 years old in good health and CMV-seropositive.

The rearrangement joins TRBV7-8 to TRBJ2-7; the match to TRBD1 covers 9 bases. Germline V gene sequence: CDR1 SGHVS, CDR2 FQNEAQ. The CDR3 consists of 15 residues. The ends lost 2 bases at V and 4 bases at J; junction bases unmatched: 6. The CDR3 nucleotides read TGTGCCAGCAGCTTATTTACGGGACAGGGATACGAGCAGTACTTC. Its protein is CASSLFTGQGYEQYF.

The gene calls are TRBV30 and TRBJ2-1; 10 bases agree with TRBD2. Losses at the gene ends were 7 bases for V and 3 bases for J; bases not matched to a gene: 3. This CDR3 contains 13 residues. Germline values: CDR1 GTSNPN, CDR2 SVGIG (reference sequence). The CDR3, as DNA: TGTGCCTTGGGACTAGCGAGCTACAATGAGCAGTTCTTC. This encodes CALGLASYNEQFF.

The chain combines TRBV27 with TRBJ2-7; 11 nucleotides line up with TRBD2. The CDR3 loop spans 17 amino acids. Looked up from germline, CDR1 is MNHEY and CDR2 is SMNVEV (reference sequence). V lost 6 bases, J lost 0 bases, and 10 bases stayed unmatched. The CDR3: CASRTSLLAGASYEQYF. The CDR3 region has the DNA TGTGCCAGCAGAACTAGTTTACTAGCGGGAGCCTCCTACGAGCAGTACTTC.

The V and J genes are TRBV30 and TRBJ2-1; 12 bases agree with TRBD1. The CDR3 totals 13 residues. Germline V gene lookup returns CDR1 GTSNPN and CDR2 SVGIG (reference sequence). J was trimmed by 9 bases and V by 5 bases; bases with no gene match: 5. The CDR3 DNA follows: TGTGCCTGGGATGGGACAGGGGGCGGTGAGCAGTTCTTC. This gives the protein CAWDGTGGGEQFF.

This clone was seen a few times. The CDR3: CAISEGQNQPQHF. Written as DNA, the CDR3 is TGTGCCATCAGTGAGGGCCAAAATCAGCCCCAGCATTTT. The gene calls are TRBV10-3 and TRBJ1-5; D unclear. V dropped 2 bases and J dropped 4 bases, with 6 bases sitting between them. Germline loops: CDR1 ENHRY, CDR2 SYGVKD. This CDR3 comprises 13 residues.

The V gene is TRBV2, the J gene TRBJ2-5; TRBD2 matches 7 bases. From germline, CDR1 is SNHLY and CDR2 FYNNEI. V trimming: 6 bases; J trimming: 4 bases; junction bases outside the gene matches: 2. The CDR3 has 12 amino acids. The CDR3 bases are TGTGCCAGCAGGGTAGCGGGAGAGACCCAGTACTTC. Its protein product is CASRVAGETQYF.

The rearrangement uses TRBV5-1 and TRBJ2-1, with D possibly matching TRBD1 (5 bases). Germline CDR1 and CDR2: SGHRS and YFSETQ. The germline V and J ends were trimmed by 3 bases and 4 bases, with 11 bases remaining between them. CDR3 length: 14 residues. The CDR3 here is CASSWGELYNEQFF. CDR3 nucleotides: TGCGCCAGCAGCTGGGGCGAACTTTACAATGAGCAGTTCTTC.

The chain carries TRBV7-9 and TRBJ1-2; D remains unclear. From germline, CDR1 is SEHNR and CDR2 FQNEAQ (reference sequence). V was cut by 6 bases and J by 1 base, with 15 bases left in between. The CDR3 length is 15 residues. CDR3 sequence (DNA): TGTGCCAGCAGGCCCGAGGAAGTAGTTAACTATGGCTACACCTTC. Translating gives CASRPEEVVNYGYTF.

The chain uses TRBV10-1 and TRBJ2-1, with TRBD2 matching over 7 bases. Per germline, CDR1 WNHNN and CDR2 SYGVQD (reference sequence). There are 18 residues in the CDR3. V lost 1 base and J lost 4; bases outside the gene matches: 13. The CDR3 protein is CASSEFPSGLLGYNEQFF. CDR3 in DNA: TGCGCCAGCAGTGAGTTTCCTAGCGGACTCCTGGGGTACAATGAGCAGTTCTTC.

The CDR3 nucleotides read TGTGCCAGTAGTATCCTCCTAGGGGGCCCCTACGAGCAGTACTTC. It encodes CASSILLGGPYEQYF. The V call is TRBV19, the J call TRBJ2-7; 7 positions match TRBD1. There are 15 residues in the CDR3. After removal of 3 bases from V and 2 bases from J, the junction contained 7 bases not matched to a gene. Germline-derived CDR1 and CDR2 are LNHDA and SQIVND (reference sequence).

This clone was counted ten times or more. This chain links TRBV14 with TRBJ2-7, with 14 bases lining up with TRBD2. There are 15 residues in the CDR3. Germline CDR1 SGHDN, CDR2 FVKESK. The V and J ends lost 4 bases and 5 bases, in that order; junction bases with no gene match: 4. CDR3 sequence (DNA): TGTGCCAGCAGCCGGACTAGCGGGAGGTTAAACGAGCAGTACTTC. Protein sequence: CASSRTSGRLNEQYF.

The rearrangement uses TRBV9 and TRBJ1-1; D might be TRBD1 (6 bases). Per the germline V gene, CDR1 is SGDLS and CDR2 is YYNGEE. V shed 1 base and J shed 1 base, with 14 bases lying between them. The CDR3 has 16 residues. CDR3 protein: CASSVTPTGPNTEAFF. The CDR3 region has the DNA TGTGCCAGCAGCGTAACCCCAACAGGGCCGAACACTGAAGCTTTCTTT.

The chain couples TRBV4-2 to TRBJ2-5, with 12 bases matching TRBD1. Germline V gives CDR1 LGHNA, CDR2 YNFKEQ. This CDR3 has 14 amino acids. V lost 4 bases and J lost 5; bases outside the gene matches: 2. CDR3 residues: CASSLGQGAETQYF. DNA for the CDR3: TGTGCCAGCAGCCTGGGACAGGGGGCCGAGACCCAGTACTTC.

The chain joins TRBV6-5 to TRBJ2-7; TRBD1 matches at 8 bases. With 4 bases clipped from V and 3 bases from J, the junction kept 8 bases outside the gene matches. Germline-derived CDR1 and CDR2 are MNHEY and SVGAGI. CDR3 size: 15 residues. This CDR3 is CASSFRTGHDYEQYF. The CDR3 nucleotides are TGTGCCAGCAGTTTCAGGACAGGGCATGACTACGAGCAGTACTTC.

The rearrangement joins TRBV4-2 to TRBJ2-2; TRBD1 agrees at 8 bases. Germline loops: CDR1 LGHNA, CDR2 YNFKEQ. The CDR3 spans 15 residues. After removal of 5 bases from V and 7 bases from J, the junction contained 9 bases not matched to a gene. The CDR3 loop reads CASSSDRAGDGELFF. In DNA form, the CDR3 reads TGTGCCAGCAGCTCGGACAGGGCCGGAGACGGGGAGCTGTTTTTT.

V is TRBV7-3 and J is TRBJ1-1; no definite D call. Trimming left V 8 bases short and J 0 bases short, with 10 bases between. Per the germline V gene, CDR1 is SGHTA and CDR2 is FQGTGA. The CDR3 consists of 13 residues. This CDR3 reads CASSEAMNTEAFF. The CDR3 coding sequence is TGTGCCAGCTCGGAGGCGATGAACACTGAAGCTTTCTTT.